A single sample is the source of the 32 T cell receptor beta chains below, sequenced in a study of blood T cell repertoires in COVID-19. Sequenced by immunoSEQ multiplex PCR; TCRdb stores in-frame clones only, minus some. The data show about 120,000 clones, with 74% seen just once and roughly 5.5% held by the top ten. The specimen sequenced was peripheral blood. The receptors derive from a man in his sixties with acute or convalescent COVID-19.

The chain couples TRBV19 to TRBJ2-3; 7 bases line up with TRBD2. The V gene's germline CDR1 is LNHDA and CDR2 SQIVND (reference sequence). The CDR3 length is 15 residues. Trimming at V came to 3 bases and at J to 2 bases, leaving 5 bases not matched to a gene. CDR3 in amino acids: CASSIKRGTTDTQYF. CDR3 DNA sequence: TGTGCCAGTAGTATCAAGCGGGGAACCACAGATACGCAGTATTTT.

In this sample, this clone turned up a few times. The genes are TRBV27 and TRBJ2-2; no clear D gene. The CDR3 is 15 residues long. Per germline, CDR1 MNHEY and CDR2 SMNVEV (reference sequence). Trimming stripped 2 bases from V and 1 base from J, with 8 bases between. This CDR3 reads CASSLNSLNTGELFF. Here the CDR3 DNA reads TGTGCCAGCAGTTTAAATAGTTTGAACACCGGGGAGCTGTTTTTT.

The chain combines TRBV6-1 with TRBJ1-1, with a weak D call TRBD1 (5 bases). The CDR3 length is 13 residues. The V and J ends lost 3 bases and 4 bases respectively, with 9 bases between them. The V gene's germline CDR1 is MNHNS and CDR2 SASEGT. The CDR3 DNA follows: TGTGCCAGCAGTGAGGGGCTCGGCACTGAAGCTTTCTTT. Protein product: CASSEGLGTEAFF.

The chain combines TRBV10-1 with TRBJ2-3; TRBD2 matches 12 bases. The CDR3 runs 18 residues. V gave up 1 base and J gave up 4 bases; unmatched junction bases: 9. CDR1 and CDR2 (germline): WNHNN, SYGVQD (reference sequence). CDR3 sequence: CASSELASGGAKSDTQYF. DNA for the CDR3: TGCGCCAGCAGTGAGTTGGCTAGCGGGGGGGCTAAGTCAGATACGCAGTATTTT.

The chain recombines TRBV29-1 with TRBJ1-2, with a tentative D call TRBD1 (6 bases). The V end lost 3 bases, the J end lost 4 bases, and 18 bases lay between the germline ends. The CDR3 consists of 15 residues. CDR1 SQVTM and CDR2 ANQGSEA come from the germline V gene. For the CDR3, the DNA is TGCAGCGTTGATGGCTGGGACACCCGAAGCTATGGCTACACCTTC. This encodes CSVDGWDTRSYGYTF.

This clone has just one count. J is TRBJ1-2 and V is TRBV6-5; weak D call: TRBD1 (6 bases). Germline CDR1 reads MNHEY; CDR2 reads SVGAGI. CDR3 length: 14 amino acids. Trimming took 7 bases from V and 4 from J, leaving 16 bases between them. The DNA for the CDR3 is TGTGCCAGCACCGCCTCGGGGGGCGGCTATGGCTACACCTTC. It codes for CASTASGGGYGYTF.

The CDR3 is CATSDTGQGQGYTF. The CDR3 DNA reads as TGTGCCACCAGTGATACCGGACAGGGACAAGGCTACACCTTC. J is TRBJ1-2 and V is TRBV24-1; 8 positions match TRBD1. The CDR3 contains 14 residues. Germline V gene data show CDR1 as KGHDR and CDR2 as SFDVKD. The V and J ends lost 3 bases and 8 bases, in that order; junction bases with no gene match: 7.

The table lists this clone with a count of one. This chain uses TRBV19 with TRBJ2-2; 10 nucleotides agree with TRBD2. V shed 5 bases and J 0 bases; nucleotides not matched to a gene: 6. This CDR3 is 17 amino acids long. Germline CDR1 is LNHDA and CDR2 is SQIVND (reference sequence). CDR3 amino acids: CASSLRTSGTNTGELFF. In nucleotides, the CDR3 is TGTGCCAGTAGTCTTCGAACTAGCGGGACGAACACCGGGGAGCTGTTTTTT.

The table lists this clone with a few counts. The chain employs TRBV5-6 and TRBJ2-3, with unresolved D. V shed 3 bases and J shed 6 bases, with 11 bases lying between them. The germline CDR1 and CDR2 sequences are SGHDT and YYEEEE. The CDR3 is made up of 13 amino acids. The CDR3 DNA is TGTGCCAGCAGCTCGTGGGCCCAGGATACGCAGTATTTT. Residues: CASSSWAQDTQYF.

The chain combines TRBV6-5 with TRBJ1-1, with 9 bases lining up with TRBD1. V dropped 6 bases and J dropped 5; count of bases not matched to a gene: 10. This CDR3 comprises 15 residues. Germline CDR1 MNHEY, CDR2 SVGAGI. In nucleotides, the CDR3 is TGTGCCAGCAGAGTACCGGGACAGGGCCGGACTGAAGCTTTCTTT. Translation: CASRVPGQGRTEAFF.

The genes are TRBV7-3 and TRBJ1-2; D perhaps matches TRBD1 (5 bases). CDR3 length: 14 amino acids. V lost 1 base to trimming and J lost 7 bases, with 13 bases between them. Germline-derived CDR1 and CDR2 are SGHTA and FQGTGA. DNA for the CDR3: TGTGCCAGCAGCTTAAGGAGGCAGGGAGGTGGCTACACCTTC. As protein: CASSLRRQGGGYTF.

The chain combines TRBV5-1 with TRBJ2-7, with 7 bases identical to TRBD1. Germline CDR1 reads SGHRS; CDR2 reads YFSETQ. J lost 4 bases, V lost 4 bases, and 2 bases had no gene match. The CDR3 is 12 residues long. The CDR3 DNA follows: TGCGCCAGCAGCCAGGACAGGTACGAGCAGTACTTC. Its translation: CASSQDRYEQYF.

V usage is TRBV21-1 and J usage is TRBJ1-1; TRBD1 is the table's D call, not checked against the DNA. TRBV21-1 is a pseudogene. The CDR3 contains 15 residues. Here the CDR3 DNA reads TGTGCCAGCAGCAGCCACAGGGCGAAGAACACTGAAGCTTTCTTT. It yields the protein CASSSHRAKNTEAFF.

The chain links TRBV24-1 to TRBJ2-3; tentatively, D is TRBD1 (6 bases). Germline V gene data show CDR1 as KGHDR and CDR2 as SFDVKD. With 7 bases removed from V and 2 bases from J, the gap between germline ends came to 9 bases. CDR3 length: 13 residues. The CDR3 bases are TGTGCCACCAGACAGGGTCCCACAGATACGCAGTATTTT. Residues: CATRQGPTDTQYF.

This clone was picked up one time. The chain combines TRBV24-1 with TRBJ2-2; 9 positions match TRBD1. J lost 3 bases, V lost 8 bases, and 6 bases had no gene match. The CDR3 is made up of 15 amino acids. Germline V gene data show CDR1 as KGHDR and CDR2 as SFDVKD. CDR3 nucleotide sequence: TGTGCCACCAAGTCGGGACAGGGTTACACCGGGGAGCTGTTTTTT. This gives the protein CATKSGQGYTGELFF.

V gene TRBV30 combines with J gene TRBJ2-7; D unclear. The V end lost 6 bases, the J end lost 1 base, and 13 bases lay between the germline ends. The CDR3 consists of 13 residues. Germline CDR1 reads GTSNPN; CDR2 reads SVGIG (reference sequence). Here the CDR3 reads CACSVPLSYEQYF. In DNA, the CDR3 is TGTGCCTGCTCAGTCCCACTATCCTACGAGCAGTACTTC. Based on the CDR3 plus reference TRBV30 and TRBJ2-7, the full variable domain is SQTIHQWPATLVQPVGSPLSLECTVEGTSNPNLYWYRQAAGRGLQLLFYSVGIGQISSEVPQNLSASRPQDRQFILSSKKLLLSDSGFYLCACSVPLSYEQYFGPGTRLTVT.

This chain joins TRBV6-2 or TRBV6-3 and TRBJ2-2; 8 bases fit TRBD2. The V gene end was trimmed by 0 bases and the J gene end by 4 bases; junction bases not matched to a gene: 4. The CDR3 loop spans 16 amino acids. Germline V gene lookup returns CDR1 MNHEY and CDR2 SVGEGT. CDR3 in amino acids: CASSYSRLATTGELFF. The CDR3 nucleotides read TGTGCCAGCAGTTACTCCCGACTAGCGACCACCGGGGAGCTGTTTTTT.

The chain uses TRBV6-5 and TRBJ2-1; TRBD2 agrees at 9 bases. The CDR3 has 15 amino acids. The germline gives CDR1 MNHEY, CDR2 SVGAGI. Germline trimming cut 6 bases from V and 4 bases from J; bases unmatched to any gene: 7. DNA of the CDR3: TGTGCCAGCAGCCCGAGCGGGGGGAAGTACAATGAGCAGTTCTTC. It encodes CASSPSGGKYNEQFF.

The rearrangement links TRBV27 to TRBJ2-3; 14 bases match TRBD2. The CDR3 totals 17 residues. CDR1 is MNHEY and CDR2 is SMNVEV in the germline V gene (reference sequence). V shed 8 bases and J 0 bases; nucleotides not matched to a gene: 7. The CDR3 DNA is TGTGCCAGCTTACCGGGACTAGCGGGGGCTAGCACAGATACGCAGTATTTT. Protein sequence: CASLPGLAGASTDTQYF.

The chain joins TRBV7-9 to TRBJ1-2; 9 nucleotides agree with TRBD1. Germline loops: CDR1 SEHNR, CDR2 FQNEAQ (reference sequence). J gave up 6 bases and V 0 bases, and 5 bases lay outside the gene matches. The CDR3 covers 15 residues. CDR3 DNA sequence: TGTGCCAGCAGCTTAGCGACAGGGGGAGGGGATGGCTACACCTTC. As protein: CASSLATGGGDGYTF.

This chain connects TRBV19 to TRBJ2-2; TRBD1 matches at 8 bases. Germline assignment: CDR1 LNHDA and CDR2 SQIVND (reference sequence). V shed 2 bases and J 4 bases; nucleotides not matched to a gene: 9. This CDR3 spans 17 amino acids. This CDR3 is CASSISGQGRGTGELFF. For the CDR3, the DNA is TGTGCCAGTAGTATAAGTGGACAGGGCCGGGGCACCGGGGAGCTGTTTTTT.

The chain couples TRBV5-4 to TRBJ2-6; D uncertain. With 4 bases removed from V and 5 bases from J, the gap between germline ends came to 4 bases. Germline CDR1 reads SGHNT; CDR2 reads YYREEE (reference sequence). This CDR3 region has 12 residues. CDR3: CASSLWANVLTF. In DNA, the CDR3 is TGTGCCAGCAGCCTGTGGGCCAACGTCCTGACTTTC.

This chain joins TRBV19 and TRBJ1-2; the match to TRBD1 covers 7 bases. Losses at the gene ends were 5 bases for V and 1 base for J; bases not matched to a gene: 4. There are 14 residues in the CDR3. Germline CDR1 LNHDA, CDR2 SQIVND (reference sequence). For the CDR3, the DNA is TGTGCCAGTAGTTGGGACAGTGATAACTATGGCTACACCTTC. Encoded protein: CASSWDSDNYGYTF.

This clone was found a few times. The CDR3 protein is CASGLVSGPSYEQYF. CDR3 in DNA: TGTGCTAGTGGTTTGGTTAGCGGGCCGTCCTACGAGCAGTACTTC. The V gene is TRBV12-5, the J gene TRBJ2-7; 7 positions match TRBD2. Germline CDR1 and CDR2: LGHNT and FRNRAP. V lost 0 bases and J lost 1; bases outside the gene matches: 3. This CDR3 region has 15 residues.

The V gene is TRBV10-3, the J gene TRBJ2-7; tentative D call: TRBD2 (6 bases). The CDR3 is made up of 20 amino acids. Germline CDR1 is ENHRY and CDR2 is SYGVKD. V lost 0 bases to trimming and J lost 2 bases, with 26 bases between them. The CDR3 DNA follows: TGTGCCATCAGTGAGTCGAATCCCCCAATCGCGGGGCGTACGGCCTACGAGCAGTACTTC. It encodes CAISESNPPIAGRTAYEQYF.

This chain links TRBV19 with TRBJ2-6, with TRBD1 as a possible D gene (6 bases). Germline V gene sequence: CDR1 LNHDA, CDR2 SQIVND (reference sequence). There are 16 residues in the CDR3. Trimming took off 8 bases at V and 2 bases at J, with 16 bases between the two ends. The CDR3 loop is CASLENSGAGANVLTF. The CDR3 coding sequence is TGTGCCAGTTTGGAAAACTCAGGGGCTGGGGCCAACGTCCTGACTTTC.

In this sample, this clone turned up once. The chain is built from TRBV6-6 and TRBJ1-2; 7 nucleotides line up with TRBD1. J lost 4 bases, V lost 4 bases, and 9 bases had no gene match. CDR3 length equals 15 residues. Looked up from germline, CDR1 is MNHNY and CDR2 is SVGAGI (reference sequence). The CDR3 region is CASSSQGTDSYGYTF. DNA for the CDR3: TGTGCCAGCAGTTCGCAAGGGACAGATTCCTATGGCTACACCTTC.

The chain combines TRBV7-6 with TRBJ2-3; 7 bases match TRBD2. Per the germline V gene, CDR1 is SGHVS and CDR2 is FNYEAQ. With 2 bases clipped from V and 2 bases from J, the junction kept 7 bases outside the gene matches. The CDR3 extends over 16 amino acids. As DNA, the CDR3 is TGTGCCAGCAGCTTAATGGCGGGGGAGACCACAGATACGCAGTATTTT. It encodes CASSLMAGETTDTQYF.

The chain joins TRBV19 to TRBJ1-3; D is unresolved. Germline V gene sequence: CDR1 LNHDA, CDR2 SQIVND (reference sequence). V lost 5 bases and J 0 bases, leaving 8 bases between the germline ends. CDR3 length: 14 amino acids. This chain's CDR3 is CASSQGSSGNTIYF. For the CDR3, the DNA is TGTGCCAGTAGTCAAGGGAGCTCTGGAAACACCATATATTTT.

This clone has just a few counts. The chain carries TRBV2 and TRBJ1-2; D gene ambiguous. The ends were cut back, 5 bases at V and 8 bases at J, with 15 bases in the middle. The CDR3 is 13 amino acids. CDR1 and CDR2 from the germline V gene are SNHLY and FYNNEI. The CDR3 region is CASSQTPGWGYTF. CDR3 nucleotide sequence: TGTGCCAGCAGTCAAACCCCGGGGTGGGGCTACACCTTC.

V and J are TRBV10-3 and TRBJ2-4; TRBD2 matches 9 bases. The junction had 3 bases not matched to a gene; V was cut back by 2 bases and J by 1 base. Germline CDR1 and CDR2: ENHRY and SYGVKD. This CDR3 is built from 16 residues. The CDR3 here is CAISEISGGAKNIQYF. The CDR3 DNA reads as TGTGCCATCAGTGAGATCAGCGGGGGGGCCAAAAACATTCAGTACTTC.

This clone has more than one count but fewer than ten. V gene TRBV27 combines with J gene TRBJ2-7; 8 bases align to TRBD1. V lost 10 bases, J lost 1 base, and 3 bases stayed unmatched. The CDR3 loop spans 12 amino acids. CDR1 and CDR2 (germline): MNHEY, SMNVEV (reference sequence). CDR3 DNA: TGTGCCACCCGGACAGGGTCCTACGAGCAGTACTTC. Its translation is CATRTGSYEQYF.